The rows below give T cell receptor beta chains drawn from one sample of a study of a mutant IDH1 vaccine in newly diagnosed glioma. These receptors' antigens are unknown. Assay used: immunoSEQ multiplex PCR; TCRdb lists only in-frame clones, some missing. Of about 46,000 clones in the sample, approximately 84% are singletons; the top ten hold roughly 4.3%. Sequencing used PBMCs, obtained from a glioma patient whose treatment included an IDH1 peptide vaccine. The receptor source for this set is a woman aged 25 to 39 with glioma. Some clones in this sample may be carry-over from other donors' samples. The CDR3 runs from the conserved cysteine through the conserved F or W. The D gene is left open where the match is weak. Rows may omit the clone size; those that give it use once, few, many or a size class.

V	size	D	J	CDR3	DNA
TRBV7-9	-	TRBD1	TRBJ1-3	CASSPRDDRGQPIYF	TGTGCCAGCAGCCCACGGGACGACAGGGGGCAGCCCATATATTTT
TRBV13	-	-	TRBJ1-2	CASSLYKDPYYGYTF	TGTGCCAGCAGCTTATACAAGGACCCCTACTATGGCTACACCTTC
TRBV6-5	-	-	TRBJ1-1	CASSYSDANTEAFF	TGTGCCAGCAGTTACTCCGACGCTAACACTGAAGCTTTCTTT
TRBV18	-	TRBD1	TRBJ1-2	CASSGTDTNYGYTF	TGTGCCAGCTCAGGGACAGATACTAACTATGGCTACACCTTC
TRBV7-2	-	-	TRBJ2-1	CASSFKATGGYEQFF	TGTGCCAGCAGCTTTAAGGCTACTGGGGGGTACGAGCAGTTCTTC
TRBV29-1	-	-	TRBJ2-1	CSVEGSPRGMDEQFF	TGCAGCGTTGAAGGCTCCCCCAGGGGCATGGACGAGCAGTTCTTC
TRBV14	few	TRBD2	TRBJ2-7	CASSHSGSYEQYF	TGTGCCAGCAGCCACAGCGGGAGCTACGAGCAGTACTTC
TRBV27	-	-	TRBJ1-1	CASRWGEGTEAFF	TGTGCCAGCCGATGGGGTGAGGGGACTGAAGCTTTCTTT
TRBV19	-	TRBD2	TRBJ2-2	CASSGLAGGVGELFF	TGTGCCAGTAGTGGACTAGCGGGAGGGGTCGGGGAGCTGTTTTTT
TRBV6-5	-	TRBD1	TRBJ1-1	CASSPGGWMNTEAFF	TGTGCCAGCAGTCCAGGGGGGTGGATGAACACTGAAGCTTTCTTT
TRBV7-9	-	TRBD2	TRBJ2-7	CASSLVREGYEQYF	TGTGCCAGCAGCTTAGTACGGGAGGGCTACGAGCAGTACTTC
TRBV6-5	-	-	TRBJ2-3	CASTRGERRDTQYF	TGTGCCAGCACCCGAGGGGAGAGGAGAGATACGCAGTATTTT
TRBV5-5	-	-	TRBJ2-6	CASSLRSDAFGANVLTF	TGTGCCAGCAGCTTGAGGTCGGACGCCTTCGGGGCCAACGTCCTGACTTTC
TRBV19	-	TRBD1	TRBJ1-5	CATRGQGAYQPQHF	TGTGCCACGAGAGGACAGGGGGCTTATCAGCCCCAGCATTTT
TRBV27	-	-	TRBJ1-2	CASSLGTGYYGYTF	TGTGCCAGCAGTCTGGGTACAGGGTATTATGGCTACACCTTC
TRBV10-3	-	-	TRBJ1-3	CAISERSLTIYF	TGTGCCATCAGTGAGCGGTCCCTCACCATATATTTT
TRBV11-2	-	-	TRBJ2-5	CASSSPAEGEETQYF	TGTGCCAGCAGCTCGCCCGCGGAGGGGGAGGAGACCCAGTACTTC
TRBV10-1	-	-	TRBJ1-1	CASSDPLDSNTEAFF	TGCGCCAGCAGTGACCCCCTGGACAGTAACACTGAAGCTTTCTTT
TRBV6-1	-	-	TRBJ1-1	CASRRREGAFF	TGTGCCAGCAGGCGGAGGGAAGGAGCTTTCTTT
TRBV6-5	-	TRBD2	TRBJ2-4	CASTTSGLTKNIQYF	TGTGCCAGCACCACGTCGGGACTAACCAAAAACATTCAGTACTTC
TRBV11-2	-	TRBD2	TRBJ2-5	CATTSGAMETQYF	TGTGCCACCACTAGCGGGGCCATGGAGACCCAGTACTTC
TRBV2	-	-	TRBJ2-7	CASSEVLEGFYEQYF	TGTGCCAGCAGTGAAGTGTTAGAGGGGTTCTACGAGCAGTACTTC
TRBV7-8	-	TRBD1	TRBJ1-1	CASSFWTGRAAFF	TGTGCCAGCAGCTTCTGGACAGGGAGGGCGGCTTTCTTT
TRBV10-1	-	TRBD2	TRBJ2-7	CASSEAQGLNRAEQYF	TGCGCCAGCAGTGAGGCCCAGGGACTAAATAGGGCCGAGCAGTACTTC
TRBV10-2	-	TRBD2	TRBJ2-7	CASSSLGTSGFYEQYF	TGCGCCAGCAGTTCCCTCGGGACTAGCGGGTTCTACGAGCAGTACTTC
TRBV11-2	-	-	TRBJ2-7	CASSSQGPYEQYF	TGTGCCAGCAGCTCCCAGGGGCCCTACGAGCAGTACTTC
TRBV6-1	-	-	TRBJ1-5	CASSERASQHF	TGTGCCAGCAGTGAAAGGGCCTCCCAGCATTTT
TRBV15	-	-	TRBJ1-1	CATAVNTEAFF	TGTGCCACCGCTGTGAACACTGAAGCTTTCTTT
TRBV23-1	-	-	TRBJ1-1	CASSQFESTEAFF	TGCGCCAGCAGTCAATTCGAGAGCACTGAAGCTTTCTTT
TRBV18	-	-	TRBJ2-1	CASSPGSSYNEQFF	TGTGCCAGCTCACCAGGGAGCTCCTACAATGAGCAGTTCTTC
TRBV19	once	-	TRBJ1-2	CASSKIGLKLGTYGYTF	TGTGCCAGTAGTAAAATAGGGTTAAAGTTGGGGACCTATGGCTACACCTTC
TRBV25-1	-	-	TRBJ2-7	CASSDGLSYEQYF	TGTGCCAGCAGTGATGGATTATCCTACGAGCAGTACTTC
TRBV29-1	few	-	TRBJ1-1	CSVETGGTEAFF	TGCAGCGTTGAAACGGGGGGCACTGAAGCTTTCTTT
TRBV6-1	-	TRBD2	TRBJ2-5	CASSAGTSGQETQYF	TGTGCCAGCAGTGCCGGGACTAGCGGGCAAGAGACCCAGTACTTC
TRBV7-9	-	TRBD1	TRBJ1-5	CASSSDREGGPGQPQHF	TGTGCCAGCAGCTCCGACAGGGAGGGAGGACCGGGTCAGCCCCAGCATTTT
TRBV7-9	-	TRBD2	TRBJ2-2	CASSLAGLAGYTGELFF	TGTGCCAGCAGCTTAGCGGGACTAGCGGGATACACCGGGGAGCTGTTTTTT
TRBV4-1	-	-	TRBJ2-7	CASSQEGPGQYEQYF	TGCGCCAGCAGCCAAGAAGGACCCGGGCAGTACGAGCAGTACTTC
TRBV29-1	-	TRBD2	TRBJ2-1	CSDQMTSGSYNEQFF	TGCAGCGACCAAATGACTAGCGGGAGCTACAATGAGCAGTTCTTC
TRBV2	-	-	TRBJ2-5	CANRPWGQETQYF	TGTGCCAATCGACCCTGGGGGCAAGAGACCCAGTACTTC
TRBV19	-	-	TRBJ1-2	CASSVGPSGSGYTF	TGTGCCAGTAGTGTCGGCCCCTCAGGGAGTGGCTACACCTTC
TRBV5-4	-	-	TRBJ2-6	CASSLPRLGAGANVLTF	TGTGCCAGCAGCTTGCCGCGGCTAGGGGCTGGGGCCAACGTCCTGACTTTC
TRBV29-1	-	TRBD1	TRBJ2-7	CSGRQGGYEQYF	TGCAGCGGACGACAGGGGGGGTACGAGCAGTACTTC
TRBV19	-	-	TRBJ2-7	CASSIDHYEQYF	TGTGCCAGTAGTATAGACCACTACGAGCAGTACTTC
TRBV19	-	-	TRBJ1-3	CASSITGVGNTIYF	TGTGCCAGTAGTATAACCGGGGTTGGGAACACCATATATTTT
TRBV9	-	-	TRBJ1-2	CASSVESTANYGYTF	TGTGCCAGCAGCGTAGAATCCACCGCTAACTATGGCTACACCTTC
TRBV7-9	-	-	TRBJ2-1	CASSWRYNEQFF	TGTGCCAGCAGCTGGAGATACAATGAGCAGTTCTTC
TRBV6-1	-	TRBD2	TRBJ2-7	CASRRTRGAYEQYF	TGTGCCAGCCGGAGGACTAGAGGAGCCTACGAGCAGTACTTC
TRBV6-1	once	-	TRBJ1-2	CASSPRTAEAYGYTF	TGTGCCAGCAGTCCCAGGACAGCCGAGGCCTATGGCTACACCTTC
TRBV28	-	-	TRBJ2-2	CASSLGGLPGELFF	TGTGCCAGCAGCCTGGGGGGGCTCCCCGGGGAGCTGTTTTTT
TRBV30	-	-	TRBJ2-5	CAWSVPGGLQTQYF	TGTGCCTGGAGTGTACCCGGGGGCCTTCAGACCCAGTACTTC